These 14 T cell receptor beta chains were all obtained from the same sample, sequenced in a study of blood T cell repertoires in COVID-19. Assay: immunoSEQ multiplex PCR; the TCRdb copy retains only in-frame clones and omits some. The table lists over 200,000 clones, roughly nine tenths of them singletons. The sequencing input was peripheral blood. Source of these receptors: a man aged 60 to 75 who had recovered from COVID-19.

The rearrangement uses TRBV6-5 and TRBJ1-3; 8 positions agree with TRBD1. Germline V gene data show CDR1 as MNHEY and CDR2 as SVGAGI. The trim removed 6 bases at V and 3 bases at J, leaving 7 bases unmatched. This CDR3 contains 15 residues. The CDR3 sequence is CASSRTGRGGNTIYF. CDR3 in DNA: TGTGCCAGCAGCCGGACAGGGAGAGGTGGAAACACCATATATTTT.

This chain uses TRBV30 with TRBJ1-1; tentatively, D is TRBD1 (5 bases). There are 12 residues in the CDR3. V lost 0 bases and J lost 7, with 9 bases in between. Germline loops: CDR1 GTSNPN, CDR2 SVGIG (reference sequence). In DNA form, the CDR3 reads TGTGCCTGGAGTGTACAGGAATATGAAGCTTTCTTT. It yields the protein CAWSVQEYEAFF.

V gene TRBV2 combines with J gene TRBJ1-5, with 8 bases identical to TRBD1. With V trimmed by 7 bases and J by 6 bases, 11 bases remained unmatched. The CDR3 runs 15 residues. The V gene's germline CDR1 is SNHLY and CDR2 FYNNEI. The CDR3 region has the DNA TGTGCCAGCAATGGGAAGCAGGGGGCTGGTCAGCCCCAGCATTTT. This gives the protein CASNGKQGAGQPQHF.

The CDR3 DNA reads as TGCGCCAGCAGGCAACAGGGACGTTCACCCCTCCACTTT. Translated: CASRQQGRSPLHF. The chain combines TRBV10-1 with TRBJ1-6, with a tentative D call TRBD1 (6 bases). The germline gives CDR1 WNHNN, CDR2 SYGVQD (reference sequence). The CDR3 has 13 residues. V lost 6 bases and J lost 9, with 12 bases in between.

This chain joins TRBV3-1 (or the pseudogene TRBV3-2) and TRBJ1-5; D uncertain. This CDR3 is 16 amino acids long. Trimming cost V 2 bases and J 7 bases, with 18 bases left between them. Germline V lookup: CDR1 LGHDT, CDR2 YNNKEL (reference sequence). CDR3 in DNA: TGTGCCAGCAGCCAATTTTTGGAGGGTCGCGGACAGCCCCAGCATTTT. Its translation: CASSQFLEGRGQPQHF.

The V call is TRBV29-1, the J call TRBJ2-7; TRBD2 agrees at 13 bases. The CDR3 runs 15 residues. After removal of 0 bases from V and 12 bases from J, the junction contained 11 bases not matched to a gene. The V gene's germline CDR1 is SQVTM and CDR2 ANQGSEA. The CDR3: CSVEDGPGLAGVTYF. In DNA form, the CDR3 reads TGCAGCGTTGAAGATGGCCCTGGACTAGCGGGAGTTACGTACTTC.

The chain uses TRBV12-5 and TRBJ1-2; tentatively, D is TRBD1 (5 bases). The V end was cut by 4 bases, the J end by 8 bases, with 11 bases between. Per germline, CDR1 LGHNT and CDR2 FRNRAP. The CDR3 totals 12 residues. The CDR3 bases are TGTGCTAGTGGTTCCCACGGGGGGGGCTACACCTTC. Amino acid sequence: CASGSHGGGYTF.

This clone was found once. The rearrangement uses TRBV14 and TRBJ2-7; D possibly corresponds to TRBD2 (5 bases). Deletions cut 1 base from V and 0 bases from J, with 13 bases between. This CDR3 region has 16 residues. Looked up from germline, CDR1 is SGHDN and CDR2 is FVKESK. CDR3 in amino acids: CASSQGRVESSYEQYF. In DNA form, the CDR3 reads TGTGCCAGCAGCCAAGGGCGGGTGGAATCCTCCTACGAGCAGTACTTC.

This clone came up a few times. The chain combines TRBV5-1 with TRBJ2-1; 9 bases are shared with TRBD2. The CDR3 loop spans 17 amino acids. The V segment lost 6 bases and the J segment 0 bases; nucleotides outside the gene matches: 10. The germline gives CDR1 SGHRS, CDR2 YFSETQ. The CDR3 DNA sequence: TGCGCCAGCACCGAGACTAGCGGCTCAAGCTCCTACAATGAGCAGTTCTTC. It specifies CASTETSGSSSYNEQFF.

This clone was counted a few times. The junction shows a germline mismatch at one end, possibly a read error. The chain employs TRBV6-5 and TRBJ2-7, with TRBD1 matching 8 bases. Germline loops: CDR1 MNHEY, CDR2 SVGAGI. The CDR3 is 14 amino acids. The CDR3 here is CAISPGGPKVEQYF. In DNA, the CDR3 is TGTGCCATCAGTCCAGGGGGCCCCAAGGTGGAGCAGTACTTC.

This clone showed up just once. The rearrangement uses TRBV7-2 and TRBJ2-1; D may be TRBD2 (5 bases). Germline V gene lookup returns CDR1 SGHTA and CDR2 FQGNSA. V lost 4 bases to trimming and J lost 10 bases, with 23 bases between them. There are 16 residues in the CDR3. CDR3 DNA sequence: TGTGCCAGCAGCTACCCTACTAGTATATTACCCCCCGAGCAGTTCTTC. As protein: CASSYPTSILPPEQFF.

The CDR3 sequence is CASSLDGGHNQPQHF. For the CDR3, the DNA is TGTGCCAGCAGCTTAGATGGCGGCCACAATCAGCCCCAGCATTTT. This sequence joins TRBV7-2 and TRBJ1-5, with D hard to call. The CDR3 runs to 15 residues. The V end lost 1 base, the J end lost 3 bases, and 10 bases lay between the germline ends. CDR1 and CDR2 from the germline V gene are SGHTA and FQGNSA.

The genes are TRBV19 and TRBJ2-7, with 9 bases aligning to TRBD1. Germline V gene lookup returns CDR1 LNHDA and CDR2 SQIVND (reference sequence). V dropped 5 bases and J dropped 3; count of bases not matched to a gene: 5. CDR3 length: 14 residues. The CDR3 DNA reads TGTGCCAGTAGTCCGGGACAGGGCCGCTACGAGCAGTACTTC. Protein product: CASSPGQGRYEQYF.

This chain joins TRBV12-2 and TRBJ2-7; the D call in the table, TRBD2, was not verified against the DNA. TRBV12-2 is classified as a pseudogene. The CDR3 is made up of 17 amino acids. CDR3 in amino acids: CASRIPRRRVFAYEQYF. The DNA of the CDR3 is TGTGCAAGTCGCATACCCCGTAGGAGGGTGTTTGCGTACGAGCAGTACTTC.